This TCR beta chain is drawn from a study of CD8+CD57+ T cells in acquired aplastic anemia. This clonotype was detected ten times or more. The antigen is undetermined. This CDR3 comprises 14 residues. Trimming took 8 bases from V and 8 from J; bases not matched to a gene: 11. By flow cytometry, patients selected for sequencing had shown an expansion of CD8+CD57+ cells. Overall study results and limits: Overlap between patients and controls comprised roughly 30 CD8+ CDR3 sequences.

Genomic DNA acted as the template from which TCR beta VDJ combination and CDR3 sequence profiling were carried out. TCRdb reprocessed the reads with MiXCR, giving one entry per CDR3 protein. The profile covers a few hundred thousand distinct CDR3 sequences, with 50% to 65% appearing a single time and approximately 1.3% taken by the ten largest. This chain uses TRBV12-3 or TRBV12-4 with TRBJ2-1; TRBD1 matches at 8 bases. The TCR was taken from a human donor with aplastic anemia. Specimen: sorted CD4+, CD8+, or CD8+CD57+ T cells (not recorded which) from PBMCs. DNA of the CDR3: TGTGCCAGCTCCTCAGGGGGCTTGTTGTATGAGCAGTTCTTC. It specifies CASSSGGLLYEQFF.